Each of the 3 T cell receptor beta chains below was sequenced from the same sample in a study of blood T cell repertoires in COVID-19. Data came from immunoSEQ multiplex PCR; TCRdb stores just in-frame clones and leaves some out. The sample includes about 400,000 clones, 80% to 90% of them seen just once. Specimen: peripheral blood. These receptors all stem from a man aged 35 to 55 with acute or convalescent COVID-19.

V and J are TRBV7-2 and TRBJ2-3; D remains unclear. Germline CDR1 is SGHTA and CDR2 is FQGNSA. V was clipped by 5 bases and J by 1 base, with 19 bases between them. This CDR3 has 17 residues. CDR3 bases: TGTGCCAGCAGCCCCCGCCCTTTGTCGTCGGGCACAGATACGCAGTATTTT. This gives the protein CASSPRPLSSGTDTQYF. Combining the CDR3 with reference TRBV7-2 and TRBJ2-3 gives the whole variable domain GAGVSQSPSNKVTEKGKDVELRCDPISGHTALYWYRQSLGQGLEFLIYFQGNSAPDKSGLPSDRFSAERTGGSVSTLTIQRTQQEDSAVYLCASSPRPLSSGTDTQYFGPGTRLTVL.

The V and J genes are TRBV5-1 and TRBJ1-6; D gene ambiguous. This CDR3 region has 15 residues. V lost 0 bases and J lost 2, with 6 bases in between. Germline CDR1 SGHRS, CDR2 YFSETQ. CDR3 DNA: TGCGCCAGCAGCTTGGCGTCAGCCTATAATTCACCCCTCCACTTT. This gives the protein CASSLASAYNSPLHF.

The rearrangement links TRBV5-6 to TRBJ2-5; D gene uncertain. The CDR3 extends over 13 amino acids. Trimming left V 0 bases short and J 2 bases short, with 5 bases between. Germline CDR1 and CDR2: SGHDT and YYEEEE. This CDR3 reads CASSLGRQETQYF. For the CDR3, the DNA is TGTGCCAGCAGCTTGGGGCGGCAAGAGACCCAGTACTTC.